This T cell receptor beta chain is drawn from a study of blood T cell repertoires in COVID-19. Data came from immunoSEQ multiplex PCR; TCRdb stores just in-frame clones and leaves some out. The repertoire consists of about 300,000 clones, with roughly 89% occurring once and the leading ten covering 2.9%. Trimming took off 1 base at V and 1 base at J, with 10 bases between the two ends. The CDR3 extends over 16 amino acids. Germline CDR1 reads LGHDT; CDR2 reads YNNKEL (reference sequence). V and J are TRBV3-1 (or the pseudogene TRBV3-2) and TRBJ2-2; D remains unclear. The origin of this receptor is a woman in her fifties or sixties who had been exposed to COVID-19. The specimen was PBMCs or T cells enriched from blood (not recorded which). The CDR3 loop is CASSQVRSGNTGELFF. CDR3 bases: TGTGCCAGCAGCCAAGTTAGGTCAGGGAACACCGGGGAGCTGTTTTTT.